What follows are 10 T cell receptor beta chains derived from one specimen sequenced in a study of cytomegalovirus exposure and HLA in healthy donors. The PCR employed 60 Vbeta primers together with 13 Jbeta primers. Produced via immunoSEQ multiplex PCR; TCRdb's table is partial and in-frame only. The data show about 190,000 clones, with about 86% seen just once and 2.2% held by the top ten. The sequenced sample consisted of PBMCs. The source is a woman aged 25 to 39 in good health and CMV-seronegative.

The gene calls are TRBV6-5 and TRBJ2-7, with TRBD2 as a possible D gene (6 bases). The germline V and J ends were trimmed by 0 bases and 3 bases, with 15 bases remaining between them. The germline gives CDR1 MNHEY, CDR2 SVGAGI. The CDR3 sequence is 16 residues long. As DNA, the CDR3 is TGTGCCAGCAGTTACTCCCCAGGACCCGGGGGCTACGAGCAGTACTTC. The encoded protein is CASSYSPGPGGYEQYF.

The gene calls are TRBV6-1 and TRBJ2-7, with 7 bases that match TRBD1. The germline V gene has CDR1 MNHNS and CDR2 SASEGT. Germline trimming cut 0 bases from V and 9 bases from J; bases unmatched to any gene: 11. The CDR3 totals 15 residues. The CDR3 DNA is TGTGCCAGCAGTGAAGCTAGACAGGGTGGTCGTCGGCAGTACTTC. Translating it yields CASSEARQGGRRQYF.

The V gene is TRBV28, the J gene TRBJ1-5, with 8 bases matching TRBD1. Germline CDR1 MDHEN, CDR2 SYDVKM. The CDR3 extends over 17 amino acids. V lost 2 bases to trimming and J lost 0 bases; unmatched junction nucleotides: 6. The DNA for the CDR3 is TGTGCCAGCAGTTTACCAGGGGGCGCCGGTAGCAATCAGCCCCAGCATTTT. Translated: CASSLPGGAGSNQPQHF.

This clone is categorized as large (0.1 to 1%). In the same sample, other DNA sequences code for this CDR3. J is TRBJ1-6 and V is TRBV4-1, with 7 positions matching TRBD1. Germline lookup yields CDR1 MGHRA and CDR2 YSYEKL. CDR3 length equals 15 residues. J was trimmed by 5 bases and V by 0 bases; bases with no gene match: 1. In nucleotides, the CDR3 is TGCGCCAGCAGCCAAGATGGGACAGATAATTCACCCCTCCACTTT. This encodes CASSQDGTDNSPLHF.

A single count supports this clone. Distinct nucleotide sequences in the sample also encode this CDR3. The CDR3 DNA reads as TGTGCCAGCTCACCACTGTTCCCGGGACAGCGGAACTCCGGGGCCAACGTCCTGACTTTC. Protein product: CASSPLFPGQRNSGANVLTF. V is TRBV18 and J is TRBJ2-6, with 7 bases fitting TRBD1. V shed 1 base, J shed 4 bases, and the junction held 16 bases outside the gene matches. Germline CDR1 is KGHSH and CDR2 is LQKENI. The length of the CDR3 is 20 residues.

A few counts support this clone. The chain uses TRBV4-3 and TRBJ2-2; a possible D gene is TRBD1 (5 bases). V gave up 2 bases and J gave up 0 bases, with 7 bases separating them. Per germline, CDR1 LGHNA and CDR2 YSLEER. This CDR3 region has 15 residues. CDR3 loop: CASSQYRSNTGELFF. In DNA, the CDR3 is TGCGCCAGCAGCCAATACAGGTCGAACACCGGGGAGCTGTTTTTT.

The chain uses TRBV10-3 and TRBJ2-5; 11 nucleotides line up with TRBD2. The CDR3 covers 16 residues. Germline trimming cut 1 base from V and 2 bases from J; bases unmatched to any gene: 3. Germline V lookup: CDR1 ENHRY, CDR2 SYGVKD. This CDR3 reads CAISEWASGGQETQYF. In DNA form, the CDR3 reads TGTGCCATCAGTGAGTGGGCTAGCGGGGGGCAAGAGACCCAGTACTTC.

The CDR3 region has the DNA TGTGCCAGCAGCTTTTCCGGAGAGACCCAGTACTTC. It translates to CASSFSGETQYF. This chain joins TRBV7-9 and TRBJ2-5; D unclear. The CDR3 has 12 amino acids. Deletions cut 3 bases from V and 4 bases from J, with 6 bases between. The germline CDR1 and CDR2 sequences are SEHNR and FQNEAQ (reference sequence).

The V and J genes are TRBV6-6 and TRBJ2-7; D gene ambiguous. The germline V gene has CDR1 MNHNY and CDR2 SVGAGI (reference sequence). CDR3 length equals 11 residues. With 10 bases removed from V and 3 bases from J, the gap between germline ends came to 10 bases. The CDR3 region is CATEHNYEQYF. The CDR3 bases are TGTGCCACCGAACATAACTACGAGCAGTACTTC.

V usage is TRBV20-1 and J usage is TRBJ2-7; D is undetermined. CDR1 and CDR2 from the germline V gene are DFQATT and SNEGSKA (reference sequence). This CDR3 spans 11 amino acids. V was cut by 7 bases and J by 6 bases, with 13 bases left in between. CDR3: CSVKFPSEQYF. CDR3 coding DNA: TGCAGTGTAAAATTCCCCAGCGAGCAGTACTTC.